Following are 17 T cell receptor beta chains from one sample sequenced in a study of beta chain features in type 1 diabetes. Study outcomes and limitations: Patients with Type 1 diabetes showed moderately but significantly shorter TCRB CDR3s in all four CD4+ subsets.

As every portion of the isolated RNA was reverse transcribed, the sequencing read expressed TCRB transcripts. Only in-frame clones appear in the TCRdb table, and some are missing; sequencing was by immunoSEQ multiplex PCR. Of some 290,000 clones listed, around 22% are singletons. Antigens of these TCRs are unknown. Sequenced input: naive CD4+ T cells from blood. Every receptor here comes from a woman between 25 and 40 years old with type 1 diabetes.

There are a few counts of this clone. The chain employs TRBV11-2 and TRBJ2-3; 9 bases map to TRBD1. The V and J ends lost 4 bases and 4 bases, in that order; junction bases with no gene match: 12. The CDR3 is made up of 17 amino acids. The germline V gene encodes CDR1 SGHAT and CDR2 FQNNGV. CDR3 sequence (DNA): TGTGCCAGCAGCTACTTATCCGGGACAGGGCTGCCAGATACGCAGTATTTT. This encodes CASSYLSGTGLPDTQYF. Using reference TRBV11-2 and TRBJ2-3 for the parts outside the CDR3, the full variable domain is EAGVAQSPRYKIIEKRQSVAFWCNPISGHATLYWYQQILGQGPKLLIQFQNNGVVDDSQLPKDRFSAERLKGVDSTLKIQPAKLEDSAVYLCASSYLSGTGLPDTQYFGPGTRLTVL.

This clone was found a few times. The chain links TRBV7-9 to TRBJ1-1; D possibly corresponds to TRBD1 (5 bases). The CDR3 consists of 13 residues. Germline V CDR1 and CDR2: SEHNR, FQNEAQ (reference sequence). The CDR3 nucleotides read TGTGCGGGAAGCGGGACGACGGGCACTGAAGCTTTCTTT. It encodes CAGSGTTGTEAFF.

This clone was counted only a few times. The identical CDR3 is also encoded by other nucleotide sequences in the sample. The chain uses TRBV30 and TRBJ1-2; D not certain. The CDR3 length is 12 residues. Germline CDR1 is GTSNPN and CDR2 is SVGIG (reference sequence). V was trimmed by 0 bases and J by 3 bases, leaving 5 bases between them. CDR3 region: CAWSVTHYGYTF. Here the CDR3 DNA reads TGTGCCTGGAGTGTCACTCACTATGGCTACACCTTC.

The chain recombines TRBV11-1 with TRBJ2-1; D not resolved. Per the germline V gene, CDR1 is SGHAT and CDR2 is FQDESV (reference sequence). V gave up 4 bases and J gave up 4 bases, with 5 bases separating them. There are 12 residues in the CDR3. The DNA for the CDR3 is TGTGCCAGCAGCTCTCAGTACAATGAGCAGTTCTTC. This codes for CASSSQYNEQFF.

This chain joins TRBV28 and TRBJ2-1; 8 bases are a match to TRBD2. The germline V gene encodes CDR1 MDHEN and CDR2 SYDVKM. The CDR3 consists of 16 residues. V lost 5 bases and J lost 0; bases outside the gene matches: 6. CDR3 protein: CASSTHLAGSYNEQFF. In DNA, the CDR3 is TGTGCCAGCAGTACACACCTAGCGGGCTCCTACAATGAGCAGTTCTTC.

The V call is TRBV28, the J call TRBJ2-3, with D tentatively TRBD2 (6 bases). There are 13 residues in the CDR3. The V end lost 5 bases, the J end lost 2 bases, and 8 bases lay between the germline ends. Per germline, CDR1 MDHEN and CDR2 SYDVKM. The CDR3 DNA reads as TGTGCCAGCAGTACGCGGGACACAGATACGCAGTATTTT. As protein: CASSTRDTDTQYF.

The chain uses TRBV6-5 and TRBJ2-1; D is perhaps TRBD1 (5 bases). Trimming left V 6 bases short and J 3 bases short, with 12 bases between. This CDR3 region has 14 residues. The germline gives CDR1 MNHEY, CDR2 SVGAGI. CDR3 region: CASRLTGHYNEQFF. In DNA form, the CDR3 reads TGTGCCAGCAGACTCACAGGCCACTACAATGAGCAGTTCTTC.

This clone was counted a single time. The rearrangement joins TRBV7-2 to TRBJ2-7, with TRBD2 matching 7 bases. The CDR3 covers 14 residues. The germline V gene encodes CDR1 SGHTA and CDR2 FQGNSA. Trimming took 4 bases from V and 0 from J; bases not matched to a gene: 3. CDR3 amino acids: CASSSRTSSYEQYF. CDR3 DNA sequence: TGTGCCAGCAGCTCCCGGACTAGCTCCTACGAGCAGTACTTC.

The V call is TRBV19, the J call TRBJ1-1; maybe TRBD1 (5 bases). The germline CDR1 and CDR2 sequences are LNHDA and SQIVND (reference sequence). There are 14 residues in the CDR3. V lost 7 bases, J lost 0 bases, and 12 bases lay in between. This CDR3 reads CASTDSGMNTEAFF. The CDR3 DNA reads as TGTGCCAGTACCGACTCAGGGATGAACACTGAAGCTTTCTTT.

The rearrangement uses TRBV18 and TRBJ2-1, with a tentative D call TRBD2 (6 bases). Germline V gene data show CDR1 as KGHSH and CDR2 as LQKENI. This CDR3 region has 15 residues. The ends were cut back, 3 bases at V and 6 bases at J, with 15 bases in the middle. The CDR3 nucleotides read TGTGCCAGCTCACCTAATAGCGGTTCTAGCAATGAGCAGTTCTTC. It translates to CASSPNSGSSNEQFF.

In its sample, this clone was seen once. This chain joins TRBV11-2 and TRBJ2-6; no clear D gene. V was trimmed by 3 bases and J by 0 bases, leaving 18 bases between them. The germline V gene encodes CDR1 SGHAT and CDR2 FQNNGV. The CDR3 runs to 19 residues. CDR3 residues: CASSLIRTARNSGANVLTF. As DNA, the CDR3 is TGTGCCAGCAGCTTGATTAGAACAGCCAGAAACTCTGGGGCCAACGTCCTGACTTTC.

The chain is built from TRBV7-2 and TRBJ2-1; 7 bases map to TRBD2. Trimming took 0 bases from V and 4 from J; bases not matched to a gene: 0. Looked up from germline, CDR1 is SGHTA and CDR2 is FQGNSA. The CDR3 extends over 14 amino acids. The CDR3 reads CASSLAGGYNEQFF. The CDR3 nucleotides read TGTGCCAGCAGCTTAGCGGGAGGGTACAATGAGCAGTTCTTC.

This clone has just a few counts. The V call is TRBV28, the J call TRBJ2-1; TRBD2 agrees at 9 bases. Looked up from germline, CDR1 is MDHEN and CDR2 is SYDVKM. The ends lost 2 bases at V and 14 bases at J; junction bases unmatched: 10. The CDR3 loop spans 14 amino acids. The CDR3 DNA reads TGTGCCAGCAGTTTAAGACTAGCGGCAAACCTGGAGTTCTTC. Translating gives CASSLRLAANLEFF.

This clone occurred a few times. The chain has TRBV2 and TRBJ2-1, with TRBD2 matching 11 bases. The trim removed 6 bases at V and 6 bases at J, leaving 7 bases unmatched. This CDR3 spans 15 amino acids. Looked up from germline, CDR1 is SNHLY and CDR2 is FYNNEI. CDR3: CASSVETSGINEQFF. CDR3 nucleotide sequence: TGTGCCAGCAGCGTCGAGACTAGCGGGATCAATGAGCAGTTCTTC.

The chain's CDR3 is CASSLSYQETQYF. CDR3 DNA sequence: TGTGCCAGCAGTTTATCGTACCAAGAGACCCAGTACTTC. The chain links TRBV28 to TRBJ2-5; D ambiguous. The CDR3 contains 13 residues. With 1 base removed from V and 0 bases from J, the gap between germline ends came to 3 bases. Germline V CDR1 and CDR2: MDHEN, SYDVKM.

This chain uses TRBV29-1 with TRBJ1-5; no clear D. Germline CDR1 reads SQVTM; CDR2 reads ANQGSEA. Trimming took off 7 bases at V and 0 bases at J, with 16 bases between the two ends. This CDR3 comprises 15 residues. The CDR3 coding sequence is TGCAGCGCTGGTGGAGTCCGAGGTAGCAATCAGCCCCAGCATTTT. Protein sequence: CSAGGVRGSNQPQHF.

The chain combines TRBV4-2 with TRBJ2-7, with 8 bases fitting TRBD2. The CDR3 sequence is 14 residues long. Germline values: CDR1 LGHNA, CDR2 YNFKEQ. V lost 1 base, J lost 3 bases, and 2 bases stayed unmatched. CDR3 DNA: TGTGCCAGCAGCCAAGTTGGGACTAGCTACGAGCAGTACTTC. Translated: CASSQVGTSYEQYF.